The rows below give T cell receptor beta chains drawn from one sample of a study of early T cells in non-severe SARS-CoV-2 infection. TCRdb processed the 5' RACE reads anew with MiXCR; each CDR3 protein has one entry. This table has some 30,000 distinct CDR3 sequences, around 5% appearing once. The sample taken for sequencing was whole blood. Source of these receptors: an adult who was a healthcare worker with PCR-confirmed SARS-CoV-2 infection or an uninfected control (not recorded which). Both conserved end residues are part of each CDR3. D genes are given only for firm matches. A clone size is listed for some rows: how often the clone was seen (once, few, many), or a class if it is expanded.

clone_size	d_call	v_call	j_call	cdr3_aa	cdr3_nt
many	-	TRBV21-1	TRBJ2-5	CARLRVRKTQYF	TGTGCCCGCCTTAGGGTACGGAAGACCCAGTACTTC
many	-	TRBV6-5	TRBJ2-7	CASSYSGLGYEQYF	TGTGCCAGCAGTTACTCGGGACTCGGTTACGAGCAGTACTTC
many	-	TRBV7-9	TRBJ1-2	CASSLAEGYGYTF	TGTGCCAGCAGCTTAGCAGAGGGCTATGGCTACACCTTC
many	TRBD1	TRBV30	TRBJ2-7	CAWSHYRGHYEQYF	TGTGCCTGGAGTCATTACAGGGGACACTACGAGCAGTACTTC
many	-	TRBV6-1	TRBJ2-2	CASSELSGPTGELFF	TGTGCCAGCAGTGAATTGTCGGGCCCCACCGGGGAGCTGTTTTTT
many	TRBD2	TRBV19	TRBJ2-3	CASSSRTSATTDTQYF	TGTGCCAGTAGTAGCCGAACTAGCGCGACCACAGATACGCAGTATTTT
many	-	TRBV6-1	TRBJ2-7	CASSEGDLIGEYF	TGTGCCAGCAGTGAAGGGGACCTAATAGGAGAGTACTTC
many	TRBD2	TRBV10-3	TRBJ2-3	CAIGTSSDTQYF	TGTGCCATCGGGACTAGTTCAGATACGCAGTATTTT
many	TRBD1	TRBV4-2	TRBJ2-7	CASSQGQDKTYEQYF	TGTGCCAGCAGCCAGGGACAGGATAAGACCTACGAGCAGTACTTC
many	-	TRBV7-7	TRBJ2-1	CASSPQFTYNEQFF	TGTGCCAGCAGCCCACAGTTTACCTACAATGAGCAGTTCTTC
many	-	TRBV30	TRBJ2-3	CAWPARGPLSTDTQYF	TGTGCCTGGCCAGCAAGAGGGCCCCTTAGCACAGATACGCAGTATTTT
medium-sized	-	TRBV9	TRBJ2-3	CASSYGRGLADTQYF	TGTGCCAGCAGCTACGGACGGGGGCTAGCAGATACGCAGTATTTT
few	-	TRBV4-1	TRBJ1-5	CASSQVGRASQPQHF	TGCGCCAGCAGCCAAGTTGGCAGGGCCAGTCAGCCCCAGCATTTT
many	TRBD2	TRBV20-1	TRBJ2-1	CSAKLAGGIYNEQFF	TGCAGTGCTAAACTAGCGGGAGGGATTTACAATGAGCAGTTCTTC
many	-	TRBV7-2	TRBJ2-1	CASSAHSNYDEQFF	TGTGCCAGCAGCGCTCACTCAAACTACGATGAGCAGTTCTTC
many	-	TRBV12-3/TRBV12-4	TRBJ1-1	CASSLRVGLVTEAFF	TGTGCCAGCAGTTTACGTGTAGGGTTGGTCACTGAAGCTTTCTTT
many	TRBD2	TRBV24-1	TRBJ2-1	CATSDSRTSGNEQFF	TGTGCCACCAGTGATAGCAGGACTAGCGGCAATGAGCAGTTCTTC
many	-	TRBV2	TRBJ2-5	CASSATSEGTQYF	TGTGCCAGCAGCGCAACTAGTGAGGGGACCCAGTACTTC
many	-	TRBV9	TRBJ2-3	CASSAGDGPSTDTQYF	TGTGCCAGCAGCGCCGGGGACGGACCTAGCACAGATACGCAGTATTTT
few	-	TRBV11-2	TRBJ2-3	CASSQITWGPPTDTQYF	TGTGCCAGCAGCCAAATCACGTGGGGCCCCCCCACAGATACGCAGTATTTT
many	-	TRBV5-6	TRBJ2-7	CASSRTGFSSYEQYF	TGTGCCAGCAGCCGAACAGGGTTCAGCTCCTACGAGCAGTACTTC
many	TRBD1	TRBV5-1	TRBJ2-3	CASSLEDRGPDTQYF	TGCGCCAGCAGCTTGGAGGACAGGGGGCCAGATACGCAGTATTTT
few	TRBD1	TRBV7-3	TRBJ2-1	CASSQDRGQNEQFF	TGTGCCAGCAGCCAGGACAGGGGGCAGAATGAGCAGTTCTTC
-	-	TRBV18	TRBJ2-1	CASSPPARGSYNEQFF	TGTGCCAGCTCACCACCGGCCAGGGGATCCTACAATGAGCAGTTCTTC
medium-sized	TRBD1	TRBV5-6	TRBJ1-1	CASSLRDRANTEAFF	TGTGCCAGCAGCCTCCGGGACAGGGCGAACACTGAAGCTTTCTTT
many	TRBD1	TRBV7-8	TRBJ1-5	CASSTRTGGRSYSNQPQHF	TGTGCCAGCAGCACTAGGACAGGGGGCCGATCCTATAGCAATCAGCCCCAGCATTTT
many	-	TRBV3-1	TRBJ2-1	CASSQMGGGNEQFF	TGTGCCAGCAGCCAAATGGGGGGTGGCAATGAGCAGTTCTTC
many	TRBD2	TRBV6-1	TRBJ2-1	CASSMTSGGNNEQFF	TGTGCCAGCAGCATGACTAGCGGGGGTAACAATGAGCAGTTCTTC
many	TRBD2	TRBV11-1	TRBJ2-1	CASSLRGLAGNEQFF	TGTGCCAGCAGCTTAAGGGGACTAGCGGGCAATGAGCAGTTCTTC
-	-	TRBV7-9	TRBJ1-3	CASRLIGNTIYF	TGTGCCAGCCGGCTTATAGGTAACACCATATATTTT